These 28 T cell receptor beta chains were sequenced from one sample in a study of human T cells and chemical hapten exposure. Unique molecular identifiers were affixed to discrete cDNA molecules within the library. TCRdb called the reads again in MiXCR, with one record for every CDR3 protein. The table lists around 120,000 distinct CDR3 sequences, over 7% of them singletons. The starting material, unfractionated whole blood, was used for total RNA extraction. What was sequenced was whole blood. Receptors originate from a human donor in good health. Some clones in this sample may be carry-over from other donors' samples.

V and J are TRBV18 and TRBJ1-4; perhaps TRBD1 as D (5 bases). Germline CDR1 is KGHSH and CDR2 is LQKENI. This CDR3 has 13 amino acids. V gave up 6 bases and J gave up 6 bases, with 11 bases separating them. For the CDR3, the DNA is TGTGCCAGCTCTCCTGACAGATATGAAAAACTGTTTTTT. It encodes CASSPDRYEKLFF.

This chain uses TRBV11-2 with TRBJ2-7; the match to TRBD1 covers 7 bases. Germline trimming cut 2 bases from V and 5 bases from J; bases unmatched to any gene: 9. The germline V gene has CDR1 SGHAT and CDR2 FQNNGV. The CDR3 length is 15 residues. Written as DNA, the CDR3 is TGTGCCAGCAGCTTACCCTCGGGACAGAAGGACGAGCAGTACTTC. Translating it yields CASSLPSGQKDEQYF.

This clonotype was seen a handful of times. The chain is built from TRBV6-1 and TRBJ2-1; 10 bases match TRBD2. Trimming took 6 bases from V and 7 from J; bases not matched to a gene: 9. Per germline, CDR1 MNHNS and CDR2 SASEGT. CDR3 length: 15 amino acids. In nucleotides, the CDR3 is TGTGCCAGCAGGGCCGGGACTAGCGCCCAAAATGAGCAGTTCTTC. This gives the protein CASRAGTSAQNEQFF.

This clonotype showed up many times. The chain links TRBV29-1 to TRBJ1-1, with TRBD1 matching over 8 bases. The trim removed 4 bases at V and 6 bases at J, leaving 13 bases unmatched. The CDR3 runs 15 residues. Germline loops: CDR1 SQVTM, CDR2 ANQGSEA. CDR3 amino acids: CSVGNDRGETPEAFF. CDR3 DNA sequence: TGCAGCGTTGGGAACGACAGGGGCGAAACCCCTGAAGCTTTCTTT.

This rearrangement joins TRBV6-5 to TRBJ1-5; D gene uncertain. The germline V gene encodes CDR1 MNHEY and CDR2 SVGAGI. The V end was cut by 5 bases, the J end by 6 bases, with 11 bases between. There are 13 residues in the CDR3. CDR3 amino acids: CASSPRSGQPQHF. The CDR3 bases are TGTGCCAGCAGTCCCCGATCGGGTCAGCCCCAGCATTTT.

This clonotype was counted many times. The chain combines TRBV3-1 with TRBJ2-2; 10 bases align to TRBD2. The germline V gene has CDR1 LGHDT and CDR2 YNNKEL (reference sequence). V gave up 4 bases and J gave up 3 bases; unmatched junction bases: 11. The CDR3 totals 18 residues. CDR3 sequence (DNA): TGTGCCAGCAGCCCACCCTCTCGGCTAGCGGGAGACACCGGGGAGCTGTTTTTT. Its translation: CASSPPSRLAGDTGELFF.

The table lists this clonotype with a few counts. V gene TRBV12-3 or TRBV12-4 combines with J gene TRBJ2-3; 8 bases map to TRBD2. J gave up 4 bases and V 6 bases, and 6 bases lay outside the gene matches. CDR3 length: 14 residues. CDR3 sequence (DNA): TGTGCCAGCAGCCCCGGGACTAGATCAGATACGCAGTATTTT. This gives the protein CASSPGTRSDTQYF.

The rearrangement uses TRBV4-3 and TRBJ2-2; 8 nucleotides align to TRBD1. V shed 5 bases, J shed 4 bases, and the junction held 6 bases outside the gene matches. The CDR3 covers 15 residues. Germline loops: CDR1 LGHNA, CDR2 YSLEER. The chain's CDR3 is CASSFGQGGTGELFF. CDR3 bases: TGCGCCAGCAGCTTCGGACAGGGAGGCACCGGGGAGCTGTTTTTT.

This clonotype was seen repeatedly, ten times or more. This chain joins TRBV3-1 and TRBJ2-2, with 11 bases that match TRBD2. In germline, CDR1 is LGHDT, CDR2 YNNKEL (reference sequence). CDR3 length: 19 amino acids. The junction had 10 bases not matched to a gene; V was cut back by 0 bases and J by 4 bases. The CDR3, as DNA: TGTGCCAGCAGCCAAGATCGAGGTAGCGGGAGGGCTAGCACCGGGGAGCTGTTTTTT. It encodes CASSQDRGSGRASTGELFF.

The sample holds many counts of this clonotype. The chain carries TRBV4-1 and TRBJ1-1, with 9 bases lining up with TRBD1. The V gene end was trimmed by 5 bases and the J gene end by 1 base; junction bases not matched to a gene: 5. The CDR3 contains 15 residues. Germline V CDR1 and CDR2: MGHRA, YSYEKL. The CDR3 sequence is CASSDTGGRNTEAFF. DNA for the CDR3: TGCGCCAGCAGCGATACAGGGGGCAGGAACACTGAAGCTTTCTTT.

This clonotype was found a few times. In nucleotides, the CDR3 is TGTGCCACCAGTTCCGGGACTCCCAATGAAAAACTGTTTTTT. The encoded protein is CATSSGTPNEKLFF. The chain uses TRBV24-1 and TRBJ1-4; D possibly corresponds to TRBD1 (5 bases). Trimming stripped 6 bases from V and 5 bases from J, with 12 bases between. The V gene's germline CDR1 is KGHDR and CDR2 SFDVKD. This CDR3 is 14 amino acids long.

About this clonotype itself: Since a much larger clone is just one base distant, this may be a read error. The chain uses TRBV20-1 and TRBJ1-6; the match to TRBD1 covers 10 bases. The V gene's germline CDR1 is DFQATT and CDR2 SNEGSKA (reference sequence). With V trimmed by 0 bases and J by 12 bases, 8 bases remained unmatched. This CDR3 is built from 15 residues. The CDR3 region is CSARETGTGEIPLHF. The CDR3 DNA is TGCAGTGCTAGAGAAACCGGGACAGGGGAAATACCCCTCCACTTT.

The genes are TRBV5-1 and TRBJ2-3; TRBD2 matches at 8 bases. V shed 0 bases, J shed 5 bases, and the junction held 8 bases outside the gene matches. Germline values: CDR1 SGHRS, CDR2 YFSETQ. The CDR3 is 16 amino acids. The CDR3 DNA reads TGCGCCAGCAGCTTGGCCTCTTTAGCGGGGAAAGATACGCAGTATTTT. Translated, it gives CASSLASLAGKDTQYF.

This clonotype has a count of ten or more. The J gene is TRBJ1-5, the V gene TRBV6-2 or TRBV6-3, with D maybe TRBD1 (5 bases). The CDR3 has 15 amino acids. Germline V gene sequence: CDR1 MNHEY, CDR2 SVGEGT. Trimming pared 6 bases from V and 4 bases from J, leaving 16 bases between. CDR3 residues: CASRSRDGRNQPQHF. In DNA form, the CDR3 reads TGTGCCAGCAGAAGCCGGGACGGTAGAAATCAGCCCCAGCATTTT.

This clonotype was counted only a few times. V gene TRBV4-1 combines with J gene TRBJ1-6; tentatively, D is TRBD1 (6 bases). The CDR3 loop spans 13 amino acids. V dropped 11 bases and J dropped 5 bases, with 13 bases sitting between them. Germline loops: CDR1 MGHRA, CDR2 YSYEKL. CDR3: CAWIDRNNSPLHF. Here the CDR3 DNA reads TGCGCCTGGATCGACAGGAATAATTCACCCCTCCACTTT.

V and J are TRBV2 and TRBJ2-1; D call uncertain. Germline CDR1 reads SNHLY; CDR2 reads FYNNEI. V was trimmed by 1 base and J by 4 bases, leaving 5 bases between them. CDR3 length: 13 residues. The CDR3 is CASSEVVYNEQFF. The CDR3 DNA is TGTGCCAGCAGTGAAGTGGTATACAATGAGCAGTTCTTC.

This rearrangement joins TRBV9 to TRBJ2-1; D gene uncertain. The V and J ends lost 0 bases and 7 bases respectively, with 8 bases between them. Germline assignment: CDR1 SGDLS and CDR2 YYNGEE. There are 13 residues in the CDR3. The CDR3 DNA reads TGTGCCAGCAGCGTAGGCCCAGAAAATGAGCAGTTCTTC. This encodes CASSVGPENEQFF.

This clonotype has at least ten counts. This sequence joins TRBV12-5 and TRBJ2-6; 10 bases match TRBD1. Germline V gene sequence: CDR1 LGHNT, CDR2 FRNRAP. The trim removed 5 bases at V and 0 bases at J, leaving 10 bases unmatched. This CDR3 region has 19 residues. CDR3 sequence reads: CASGPYLGQGISGANVLTF. CDR3 coding DNA: TGTGCTAGTGGTCCTTACCTGGGACAGGGGATCTCTGGGGCCAACGTCCTGACTTTC.

This clonotype was detected many times. The rearrangement joins TRBV4-2 to TRBJ2-7; D not certain. CDR3 length equals 14 residues. Germline assignment: CDR1 LGHNA and CDR2 YNFKEQ. Trimming removed 0 bases at V and 3 bases at J, with 9 bases between. This CDR3 is CASSQDARNYEQYF. CDR3 nucleotides: TGTGCCAGCAGCCAAGACGCCCGGAACTACGAGCAGTACTTC.

The table lists this clonotype with many counts. The J gene is TRBJ2-7, the V gene TRBV20-1; 9 bases match TRBD2. J was trimmed by 0 bases and V by 3 bases; bases with no gene match: 3. Germline lookup yields CDR1 DFQATT and CDR2 SNEGSKA (reference sequence). This CDR3 contains 14 residues. CDR3 protein: CSARETSGSYEQYF. CDR3 bases: TGCAGTGCTAGGGAGACTAGCGGCTCCTACGAGCAGTACTTC.

This clonotype was observed a few times. In DNA, the CDR3 is TGTGCCAGCGGGTTGTCTGCGGGCCATTCCTACGAGCAGTACTTC. Its protein is CASGLSAGHSYEQYF. The V call is TRBV25-1, the J call TRBJ2-7; D perhaps matches TRBD2 (5 bases). This CDR3 has 15 residues. V was pared by 8 bases and J by 1 base, with 18 bases between. Per the germline V gene, CDR1 is MGHDK and CDR2 is SYGVNS.

The table lists this clonotype with a few counts. The chain employs TRBV12-3 or TRBV12-4 and TRBJ2-7; 9 bases are a match to TRBD1. J lost 2 bases, V lost 1 base, and 3 bases had no gene match. The CDR3 runs 15 residues. The CDR3 nucleotides are TGTGCCAGCAGTTTAGGGGGACAGGGCCCCTACGAGCAGTACTTC. This codes for CASSLGGQGPYEQYF.

The chain couples TRBV4-3 to TRBJ2-7; D ambiguous. This CDR3 has 16 residues. V was shortened by 0 bases and J by 5 bases, with 17 bases between the two germline ends. CDR1 and CDR2 from the germline V gene are LGHNA and YSLEER. The CDR3 spells CASSQDADPTLNEQYF. The CDR3 DNA reads TGCGCCAGCAGCCAAGACGCGGACCCCACGCTTAACGAGCAGTACTTC.

This clonotype has a handful of counts. V gene TRBV24-1 combines with J gene TRBJ2-1, with D perhaps matching TRBD1 (5 bases). The germline V gene encodes CDR1 KGHDR and CDR2 SFDVKD. The CDR3 contains 14 residues. Trimming took off 3 bases at V and 5 bases at J, with 10 bases between the two ends. The CDR3 bases are TGTGCCACCAGTGATGGTCAGGGAAACAATGAGCAGTTCTTC. Its translation is CATSDGQGNNEQFF.

This clonotype was counted at least ten times. The chain uses TRBV20-1 and TRBJ1-1; tentatively, D is TRBD1 (5 bases). This CDR3 has 14 amino acids. With 1 base removed from V and 0 bases from J, the gap between germline ends came to 9 bases. Germline V gene lookup returns CDR1 DFQATT and CDR2 SNEGSKA (reference sequence). In DNA, the CDR3 is TGCAGTGCTAGAGTACAGGTCCTGAACACTGAAGCTTTCTTT. Its protein is CSARVQVLNTEAFF.

This clonotype was seen many times. CDR3 protein: CSARDGAGTNEKLFF. CDR3 nucleotide sequence: TGCAGTGCCAGGGATGGGGCTGGGACTAATGAAAAACTGTTTTTT. The chain has TRBV20-1 and TRBJ1-4; perhaps TRBD1 as D (5 bases). There are 15 residues in the CDR3. V lost 6 bases and J lost 2, with 16 bases in between. Germline V gene sequence: CDR1 DFQATT, CDR2 SNEGSKA (reference sequence).

This clonotype was observed a few times. The chain recombines TRBV11-2 with TRBJ2-7, with 9 bases that match TRBD1. This CDR3 is built from 13 residues. After removal of 5 bases from V and 4 bases from J, the junction contained 3 bases not matched to a gene. Per germline, CDR1 SGHAT and CDR2 FQNNGV. CDR3 sequence reads: CASSRDRAYEQYF. The CDR3 DNA sequence: TGTGCCAGCAGCCGGGACAGGGCTTACGAGCAGTACTTC.

In this sample, this clonotype turned up many times. CDR3 region: CASSEERDNYGYTF. CDR3 DNA: TGTGCCAGCAGTGAAGAACGAGACAACTATGGCTACACCTTC. This chain connects TRBV2 to TRBJ1-2; D is unclear. The V gene lost 1 base and the J gene lost 2 bases, with 8 bases spanning the gap. This CDR3 is built from 14 residues. Germline loops: CDR1 SNHLY, CDR2 FYNNEI.